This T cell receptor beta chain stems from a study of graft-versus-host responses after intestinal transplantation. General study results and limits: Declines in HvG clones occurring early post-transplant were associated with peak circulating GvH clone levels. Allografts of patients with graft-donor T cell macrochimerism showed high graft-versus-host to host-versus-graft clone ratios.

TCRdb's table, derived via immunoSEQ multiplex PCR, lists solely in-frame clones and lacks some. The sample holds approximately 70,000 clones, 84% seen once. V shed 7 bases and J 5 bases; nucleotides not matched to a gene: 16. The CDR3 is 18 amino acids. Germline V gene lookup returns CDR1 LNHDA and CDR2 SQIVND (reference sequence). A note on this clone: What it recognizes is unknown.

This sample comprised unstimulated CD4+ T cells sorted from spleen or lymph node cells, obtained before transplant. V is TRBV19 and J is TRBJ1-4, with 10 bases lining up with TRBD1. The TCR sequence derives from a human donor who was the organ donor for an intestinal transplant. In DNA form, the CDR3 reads TGTGCCAGTACTAACCTCGCGGACAGGGGGAGGTGGAATGAAAAACTGTTTTTT. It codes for CASTNLADRGRWNEKLFF.